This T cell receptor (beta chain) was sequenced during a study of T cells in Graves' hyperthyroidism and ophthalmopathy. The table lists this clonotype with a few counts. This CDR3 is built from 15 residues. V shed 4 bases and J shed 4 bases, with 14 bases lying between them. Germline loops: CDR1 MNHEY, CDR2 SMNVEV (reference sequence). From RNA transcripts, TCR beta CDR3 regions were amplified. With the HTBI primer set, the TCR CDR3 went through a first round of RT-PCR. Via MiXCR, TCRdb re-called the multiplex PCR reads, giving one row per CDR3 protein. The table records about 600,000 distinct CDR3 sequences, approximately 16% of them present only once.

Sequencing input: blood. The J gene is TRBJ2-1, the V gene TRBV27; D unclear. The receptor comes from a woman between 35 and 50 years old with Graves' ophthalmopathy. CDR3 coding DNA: TGTGCCAGCAGTTCCGTGAGGCTGGGTTACAATGAGCAGTTCTTC. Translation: CASSSVRLGYNEQFF.